The rows below give T cell receptor beta chains drawn from one sample of a study of human T cells and chemical hapten exposure. Via MiXCR, TCRdb re-called the RACE reads, giving one row per CDR3 protein. This table has more than 80,000 distinct CDR3 sequences, approximately 11% appearing once. The sequences come from whole blood, collected in connection with sensitization to the hapten diphenylcyclopropenone (DPC). These receptors all come from a woman aged 45-65 years with alopecia areata. Some clones in this sample may be carry-over from other donors' samples. Each CDR3 is given with its conserved first and last residue. Rows give clone size only sometimes, using once, few, many, or a class for an expanded clone.

TRBV18	NA	CASSPLSGPEKLFF
TRBV7-3	few	CASSLPGRDTQYF
TRBV7-8	NA	CASSPTRPNEQFF
TRBV11-2	many	CASSAARDRGPNEQYF
TRBV4-2	few	CASSQDSLAGSTDTQYF
TRBV30	few	CAWNSGLAAYNEQFF
TRBV6-5	many	CASRQTSGIRADNEQFF
TRBV3-1	NA	CASHGGGSYEQYF
TRBV5-4	NA	CASSTLNYGYTF
TRBV12-5	few	CASGLLTGGRRNQPQHF
TRBV2	many	CASTFSGSTYNEQFF
TRBV12-3/TRBV12-4	many	CASSSGGLSNQPQHF
TRBV6-5	many	CASSTRLGTGDEQYF
TRBV20-1	NA	CSARPSGRATGELFF
TRBV29-1	many	CSVVRGTEAFF
TRBV6-2/TRBV6-3	few	CASTAREFSTDTQYF
TRBV7-3	NA	CASSLTGTGIWNF
TRBV7-6	many	CASSLGPPPAGGGFSYGYTF
TRBV6-5	NA	CASSSGGARETQYF
TRBV7-2	NA	CASTGGDTQYF
TRBV6-5	many	CASSYWGGASKVGELFF
TRBV11-3	many	CASSLDGTAQETQYF
TRBV5-1	many	CASSVQGRGETQYF
TRBV6-2/TRBV6-3	few	CASSPRQGYYGYTF
TRBV27	many	CASRGLAGGMTYEQYF
TRBV11-3	many	CASSARYNEQYF
TRBV6-1	many	CASSEVHGSVTDTQYF
TRBV27	few	CASSLRGMDSLEQFF
TRBV30	few	CAWSARTVLLSPLHF
TRBV27	many	CASSRGPEAFF
TRBV11-2	many	CASRPGTGNNEKLFF
TRBV29-1	few	CSVGGGSFTEKLFF
TRBV7-9	NA	CASSLVSGQGRTDTQYF
TRBV6-5	NA	CASRALYEQYF
TRBV13	NA	CASSRTSGSNTGELFF
TRBV29-1	many	CSAVGWTGGNTIYF
TRBV5-1	few	CASSPTAGVGEQYF
TRBV5-4	NA	CASSFFPSETQYF
TRBV6-1	NA	CASRWTQRGETQYF
TRBV29-1	NA	CSVGVYEQYF
TRBV7-3	many	CASSPPGLANEQFF
TRBV20-1	NA	CSTQGGSATSTDTQYF
TRBV6-2/TRBV6-3	many	CASSSGTREFF
TRBV5-5	few	CASSLADSLNQPQHF
TRBV6-6	many	CASTEHLTNGYTF
TRBV5-1	many	CASSRTSDYGYTF
TRBV29-1	NA	CSVEGLAGSGEQFF
TRBV29-1	few	CSVEVGRGETQYF
TRBV12-3/TRBV12-4	many	CASIREAGRTGELFF
TRBV7-2	NA	CASSLAFTNEQFF
TRBV24-1	NA	CATSDPTEVTDTQYF
TRBV5-1	NA	CASSRRGLRDEQFF